The rows below give T cell receptor beta chains drawn from one sample of a study of T cell responses to AZD1222 COVID-19 vaccine. Produced via immunoSEQ multiplex PCR; TCRdb's table is partial and in-frame only. This table holds 180,000 or so clones, approximately 93% found once. The source material was peripheral blood, sampled 28 days after the second AZD1222 dose. The receptors here all came from an adult who received the AZD1222 COVID-19 vaccine. CDR3s include the opening cysteine and the closing phenylalanine or tryptophan. Each record gives: V gene, J gene, D gene, clone size, CDR3 protein, CDR3 DNA. A D gene is named only where the DNA matches it firmly. Size is stated for part of the rows, as once, few or many counts, or as a class when the clone is expanded.

v_gene: TRBV19; j_gene: TRBJ2-1; d_gene: .; abundance: .; CDR3aa: CASRGPYNEQFF; CDR3nt: TGTGCCAGTAGAGGTCCCTACAATGAGCAGTTCTTC
v_gene: TRBV3-1/TRBV3-2; j_gene: TRBJ1-5; d_gene: TRBD1; abundance: .; CDR3aa: CASSQDQRQGQPQHF; CDR3nt: TGTGCCAGCAGCCAAGACCAAAGACAGGGTCAGCCCCAGCATTTT
v_gene: TRBV12-3/TRBV12-4; j_gene: TRBJ1-1; d_gene: .; abundance: .; CDR3aa: CASRQDRGEAFF; CDR3nt: TGTGCCAGCCGCCAGGACCGGGGCGAAGCTTTCTTT
v_gene: TRBV29-1; j_gene: TRBJ2-7; d_gene: .; abundance: .; CDR3aa: CSVRVSYYEQYF; CDR3nt: TGCAGCGTTAGGGTGTCCTACTACGAGCAGTACTTC
v_gene: TRBV12-3/TRBV12-4; j_gene: TRBJ2-1; d_gene: .; abundance: .; CDR3aa: CASSVSDEQFF; CDR3nt: TGTGCCAGCAGTGTTAGCGATGAGCAGTTCTTC
v_gene: TRBV9; j_gene: TRBJ2-3; d_gene: TRBD1; abundance: .; CDR3aa: CASSAPGTGYPDTQYF; CDR3nt: TGTGCCAGCAGCGCTCCCGGGACAGGGTATCCAGATACGCAGTATTTT
v_gene: TRBV9; j_gene: TRBJ2-3; d_gene: .; abundance: once; CDR3aa: CASSPRGLRTDTQYF; CDR3nt: TGTGCCAGCAGCCCACGGGGGTTGCGCACAGATACGCAGTATTTT
v_gene: TRBV4-2; j_gene: TRBJ1-1; d_gene: .; abundance: .; CDR3aa: CASSQDAGRQRGTFF; CDR3nt: TGTGCCAGCAGCCAAGATGCGGGCCGCCAGCGGGGAACTTTCTTT
v_gene: TRBV2; j_gene: TRBJ2-1; d_gene: .; abundance: .; CDR3aa: CASSDYNEQFF; CDR3nt: TGTGCCAGCAGTGATTACAATGAGCAGTTCTTC
v_gene: TRBV30; j_gene: TRBJ1-1; d_gene: TRBD1; abundance: .; CDR3aa: CAWSPLGQASTEAFF; CDR3nt: TGTGCCTGGAGTCCGCTGGGACAGGCTAGTACTGAAGCTTTCTTT
v_gene: TRBV20-1; j_gene: TRBJ1-1; d_gene: .; abundance: .; CDR3aa: CSASSRQEAFF; CDR3nt: TGCAGTGCTAGCTCCAGACAGGAAGCTTTCTTT
v_gene: TRBV4-1; j_gene: TRBJ1-2; d_gene: .; abundance: .; CDR3aa: CASSQDLPDSNGYTF; CDR3nt: TGCGCCAGCAGCCAAGATCTCCCCGATTCCAATGGCTACACCTTC
v_gene: TRBV5-4; j_gene: TRBJ1-2; d_gene: .; abundance: .; CDR3aa: CASSYGDGVYGYTF; CDR3nt: TGTGCCAGCAGCTACGGGGACGGGGTCTATGGCTACACCTTC
v_gene: TRBV7-2; j_gene: TRBJ1-3; d_gene: TRBD1; abundance: .; CDR3aa: CASSLGQGSSGNTIYF; CDR3nt: TGTGCCAGCAGCTTAGGACAGGGGAGTTCTGGAAACACCATATATTTT
v_gene: TRBV2; j_gene: TRBJ1-1; d_gene: .; abundance: .; CDR3aa: CASSRVTEAFF; CDR3nt: TGTGCCAGCTCGAGGGTGACTGAAGCTTTCTTT
v_gene: TRBV7-9; j_gene: TRBJ1-5; d_gene: .; abundance: once; CDR3aa: CASSSGWGQPQHF; CDR3nt: TGTGCCAGTTCGTCGGGGTGGGGCCAGCCCCAGCATTTT
v_gene: TRBV5-6; j_gene: TRBJ1-2; d_gene: TRBD1; abundance: .; CDR3aa: CASSPTGVGYTF; CDR3nt: TGTGCCAGCAGCCCAACAGGGGTCGGCTACACCTTC
v_gene: TRBV30; j_gene: TRBJ2-1; d_gene: .; abundance: once; CDR3aa: CAWSIFRGNEQFF; CDR3nt: TGTGCCTGGAGCATCTTCCGGGGCAATGAGCAGTTCTTC
v_gene: TRBV6-5; j_gene: TRBJ1-2; d_gene: .; abundance: .; CDR3aa: CASSYGGAGGYTF; CDR3nt: TGTGCCAGCAGTTACGGGGGGGCGGGAGGCTACACCTTC
v_gene: TRBV2; j_gene: TRBJ2-2; d_gene: .; abundance: .; CDR3aa: CASMGQNTGELFF; CDR3nt: TGTGCCAGCATGGGACAAAACACCGGGGAGCTGTTTTTT
v_gene: TRBV2; j_gene: TRBJ1-2; d_gene: TRBD1; abundance: once; CDR3aa: CASSSGTGIGYGYTF; CDR3nt: TGTGCCAGCTCCTCCGGGACAGGGATTGGGTATGGCTACACCTTC
v_gene: TRBV5-5; j_gene: TRBJ2-1; d_gene: TRBD1; abundance: .; CDR3aa: CASSLGQGGYNEQFF; CDR3nt: TGTGCCAGCAGCTTGGGACAGGGGGGCTACAATGAGCAGTTCTTC
v_gene: TRBV5-1; j_gene: TRBJ1-1; d_gene: .; abundance: .; CDR3aa: CASSVTEGTEAFF; CDR3nt: TGCGCCAGCAGCGTGACGGAAGGGACTGAAGCTTTCTTT
v_gene: TRBV3-1/TRBV3-2; j_gene: TRBJ1-1; d_gene: .; abundance: .; CDR3aa: CASSQEPRGAFF; CDR3nt: TGTGCCAGCAGCCAAGAACCCAGAGGAGCTTTCTTT
v_gene: TRBV6-5; j_gene: TRBJ2-1; d_gene: TRBD2; abundance: .; CDR3aa: CASRVTSGGSNEQFF; CDR3nt: TGTGCCAGCAGGGTTACTAGCGGGGGGTCTAATGAGCAGTTCTTC
v_gene: TRBV30; j_gene: TRBJ1-3; d_gene: .; abundance: .; CDR3aa: CAWSVRLRLHF; CDR3nt: TGTGCCTGGAGTGTAAGGCTCCGTTTACATTTT
v_gene: TRBV7-9; j_gene: TRBJ1-1; d_gene: .; abundance: .; CDR3aa: CASSPQSAKNTEAFF; CDR3nt: TGTGCCAGCAGTCCTCAATCGGCCAAGAACACTGAAGCTTTCTTT
v_gene: TRBV30; j_gene: TRBJ2-7; d_gene: .; abundance: .; CDR3aa: CAWRGAYYEQYF; CDR3nt: TGTGCCTGGAGGGGGGCCTACTACGAGCAGTACTTC
v_gene: TRBV19; j_gene: TRBJ2-3; d_gene: TRBD2; abundance: .; CDR3aa: CASNPAGGLETQYF; CDR3nt: TGTGCCAGTAATCCAGCGGGGGGGCTGGAAACGCAGTATTTT
v_gene: TRBV28; j_gene: TRBJ2-7; d_gene: .; abundance: .; CDR3aa: CASSSPGTGSYEQYF; CDR3nt: TGTGCCAGCAGTAGTCCCGGGACGGGCTCCTACGAGCAGTACTTC
v_gene: TRBV7-2; j_gene: TRBJ1-2; d_gene: .; abundance: once; CDR3aa: CASSFSGGDYTF; CDR3nt: TGTGCCAGCAGCTTTTCTGGGGGTGACTACACCTTC
v_gene: TRBV24-1; j_gene: TRBJ2-1; d_gene: .; abundance: .; CDR3aa: CATSDLGWGEDNEQFF; CDR3nt: TGTGCCACCAGTGATCTGGGGTGGGGTGAAGACAATGAGCAGTTCTTC
v_gene: TRBV19; j_gene: TRBJ2-7; d_gene: .; abundance: .; CDR3aa: CASSMKSGRYEQYF; CDR3nt: TGTGCCAGTAGTATGAAATCGGGAAGGTACGAGCAGTACTTC
v_gene: TRBV7-3; j_gene: TRBJ2-3; d_gene: TRBD1; abundance: .; CDR3aa: CASSRGTDTDTQYF; CDR3nt: TGTGCCAGCAGCAGAGGGACAGACACAGATACGCAGTATTTT
v_gene: TRBV27; j_gene: TRBJ2-2; d_gene: TRBD2; abundance: .; CDR3aa: CASSFFMGGSKRNTGELFF; CDR3nt: TGTGCCAGCAGTTTTTTCATGGGAGGGAGTAAAAGAAACACCGGGGAGCTGTTTTTT
v_gene: TRBV30; j_gene: TRBJ1-2; d_gene: .; abundance: .; CDR3aa: CAWSVHEGYGYTF; CDR3nt: TGTGCCTGGAGTGTTCACGAGGGCTATGGCTACACCTTC
v_gene: TRBV3-1/TRBV3-2; j_gene: TRBJ2-7; d_gene: TRBD2; abundance: once; CDR3aa: CASSQRGGTSFYEQYF; CDR3nt: TGTGCCAGCAGCCAGAGGGGCGGGACTAGCTTCTACGAGCAGTACTTC
v_gene: TRBV19; j_gene: TRBJ1-2; d_gene: TRBD1; abundance: .; CDR3aa: CASSMYQGASYGYTF; CDR3nt: TGTGCCAGTAGTATGTACCAGGGGGCAAGCTATGGCTACACCTTC
v_gene: TRBV19; j_gene: TRBJ1-2; d_gene: .; abundance: .; CDR3aa: CASTPAATNYGYTF; CDR3nt: TGTGCCAGTACCCCCGCAGCCACTAACTATGGCTACACCTTC
v_gene: TRBV5-1; j_gene: TRBJ1-1; d_gene: .; abundance: .; CDR3aa: CASSLGGIEAFF; CDR3nt: TGCGCCAGCAGCTTGGGCGGGATTGAAGCTTTCTTT
v_gene: TRBV30; j_gene: TRBJ2-5; d_gene: .; abundance: few; CDR3aa: CAWRGAGETQYF; CDR3nt: TGTGCCTGGAGGGGGGCCGGTGAGACCCAGTACTTC
v_gene: TRBV4-1; j_gene: TRBJ1-2; d_gene: .; abundance: .; CDR3aa: CASSQVSGQGIMVRGYTF; CDR3nt: TGCGCCAGCAGCCAGGTTTCCGGGCAGGGAATTATGGTGCGGGGCTACACCTTC
v_gene: TRBV7-2; j_gene: TRBJ1-1; d_gene: .; abundance: .; CDR3aa: CASSLVRDTEAFF; CDR3nt: TGTGCCAGCAGCTTAGTCAGGGATACTGAAGCTTTCTTT
v_gene: TRBV7-9; j_gene: TRBJ2-5; d_gene: TRBD2; abundance: once; CDR3aa: CASSLVASGRETQYF; CDR3nt: TGTGCCAGCAGCTTAGTGGCTAGCGGGAGAGAGACCCAGTACTTC
v_gene: TRBV6-5; j_gene: TRBJ2-7; d_gene: .; abundance: .; CDR3aa: CASTKGQGISYEQYF; CDR3nt: TGTGCCAGCACCAAAGGGCAGGGAATTTCCTACGAGCAGTACTTC
v_gene: TRBV4-2; j_gene: TRBJ1-3; d_gene: .; abundance: .; CDR3aa: CASSQGSALSGNTIYF; CDR3nt: TGTGCCAGCAGCCAAGGGTCGGCACTCTCTGGAAACACCATATATTTT
v_gene: TRBV11-2; j_gene: TRBJ2-2; d_gene: .; abundance: .; CDR3aa: CASSTSRTDHTGELFF; CDR3nt: TGTGCCAGCAGCACCTCTCGGACGGATCACACCGGGGAGCTGTTTTTT
v_gene: TRBV9; j_gene: TRBJ2-1; d_gene: .; abundance: .; CDR3aa: CASSEAGLTYNEQFF; CDR3nt: TGTGCCAGCAGCGAGGCGGGGTTAACCTACAATGAGCAGTTCTTC
v_gene: TRBV19; j_gene: TRBJ1-2; d_gene: .; abundance: .; CDR3aa: CASRPGRDGYTF; CDR3nt: TGTGCCAGTAGACCAGGGAGGGATGGCTACACCTTC
v_gene: TRBV2; j_gene: TRBJ1-2; d_gene: TRBD1; abundance: .; CDR3aa: CASSSVRDRAGYTF; CDR3nt: TGTGCCAGCAGCAGCGTTCGCGACAGGGCTGGCTACACCTTC
v_gene: TRBV3-1/TRBV3-2; j_gene: TRBJ1-3; d_gene: .; abundance: .; CDR3aa: CASSQDVGRGNTIYF; CDR3nt: TGTGCCAGCAGCCAAGATGTCGGAAGAGGAAACACCATATATTTT